The clone carrying this T cell receptor (beta chain) has a handful of counts. This entry is derived from a study of CD8+ T cells in alopecia areata. Study-level background: Twice a day, 5 to 10 mg of oral tofacitinib was administered to treated patients. Tofacitinib ran for 6 to 18 months before 6 months off drug.

Specimens obtained from alopecia areata patients comprised lesional scalp punch biopsies and peripheral blood. The sorting of PBMCs gave CD4+ and CD8+ T cells. Once RNA had been extracted, it was reverse transcribed into cDNA to act as the sequencing template. Method: immunoSEQ multiplex PCR; TCRdb's copy keeps in-frame clones and lacks some. The sample includes more than 110,000 clones, under 60% of them seen just once. Losses at the gene ends were 3 bases for V and 0 bases for J; bases not matched to a gene: 5. This CDR3 is 16 amino acids long. Germline V CDR1 and CDR2: SGDLS, YYNGEE. This sequence joins TRBV9 and TRBJ1-4; the match to TRBD1 covers 7 bases. The sample consisted of CD4+ T cells sorted from blood, taken at week 0. The source is a human donor with alopecia areata. CDR3 sequence (DNA): TGTGCCAGCAGCGCGGGACAGATTACAACTAATGAAAAACTGTTTTTT. This gives the protein CASSAGQITTNEKLFF.